This T cell receptor beta chain is from a study of blood T cell repertoires in COVID-19. The CDR3 is 17 residues long. Trimming removed 4 bases from V and 0 bases from J, with 17 bases in between. Germline V gene sequence: CDR1 SGHTA, CDR2 FQGNSA. Assay: immunoSEQ multiplex PCR; the TCRdb copy retains only in-frame clones and omits some. Of around 270,000 clones in the sample, about nine tenths are singletons; the top ten hold 2% to 3%. The TCR originated in a person under 35 with COVID-19, enrolled during active disease. The sequenced material came from peripheral blood. This rearrangement joins TRBV7-2 to TRBJ2-3, with D possibly matching TRBD2 (6 bases). The CDR3 reads CASSSVSAGTSTDTQYF. For the CDR3, the DNA is TGTGCCAGCAGCTCAGTCTCCGCCGGGACTAGCACAGATACGCAGTATTTT.